The 12 T cell receptor beta chains presented below share a single source sample, sequenced in a study of cytomegalovirus exposure and HLA in healthy donors (TCRdb year 2017). Library preparation was by the immunoSEQ multiplex PCR assay. A mixture of 60 forward primers for TCR Vbeta segments and 13 reverse primers for TCR Jbeta segments was used in the multiplex PCR. In TCRdb, the immuneACCESS table is reduced to in-frame sequences with V and J assigned. These tables do not hold every clone; where another copy was compared, an unresolved V gene accounts for under half, and the others remain unexplained. Across this sample there are 100,000 or so clones, with approximately 80% seen only once. Roughly 1.2% of the sample belongs to the ten largest clones. Sample: PBMCs. Every receptor here comes from a man under 40 in good health and CMV-seronegative.

CDR3 bases: TGTGCCAGCAGTTTCCTTTCTAGCACAGATACGCAGTATTTT. Translation gives CASSFLSSTDTQYF. This chain links TRBV27 with TRBJ2-3, with no clear D. The germline CDR1 and CDR2 sequences are MNHEY and SMNVEV (reference sequence). V was shortened by 3 bases and J by 0 bases, with 7 bases between the two germline ends. The length of the CDR3 is 14 residues.

The V call is TRBV18, the J call TRBJ1-6; D is undetermined. CDR3 length equals 15 residues. V gave up 3 bases and J gave up 5 bases, with 11 bases separating them. CDR1 KGHSH and CDR2 LQKENI come from the germline V gene. The CDR3, as DNA: TGTGCCAGCTCACCTTCCACGGGAAATAATTCACCCCTCCACTTT. It yields the protein CASSPSTGNNSPLHF.

In DNA form, the CDR3 reads TGTGCCAGCAGCCCGGACAGGGAACTAATGAACACTGAAGCTTTCTTT. Translated: CASSPDRELMNTEAFF. V and J are TRBV5-4 and TRBJ1-1; 8 bases fit TRBD1. Trimming cost V 4 bases and J 0 bases; bases outside gene matches: 8. Germline V gives CDR1 SGHNT, CDR2 YYREEE (reference sequence). The CDR3 extends over 16 amino acids.

A single count supports this clone. The rearrangement links TRBV5-1 to TRBJ1-4; no clear D. This CDR3 spans 13 amino acids. Trimming removed 3 bases at V and 0 bases at J, with 3 bases between. Germline CDR1 and CDR2: SGHRS and YFSETQ. CDR3 nucleotide sequence: TGCGCCAGCAGCTCAACAACTAATGAAAAACTGTTTTTT. The encoded protein is CASSSTTNEKLFF.

This clone was counted a single time. V and J are TRBV6-5 and TRBJ2-7; TRBD1 matches 8 bases. V was pared by 2 bases and J by 5 bases, with 5 bases of the junction left unmatched. The CDR3 is made up of 14 amino acids. Germline V gene lookup returns CDR1 MNHEY and CDR2 SVGAGI. The CDR3 loop is CASSYRQGANEQYF. The CDR3 nucleotides read TGTGCCAGCAGTTACAGGCAGGGGGCCAACGAGCAGTACTTC.

The rearrangement joins TRBV19 to TRBJ1-1; a possible D gene is TRBD1 (5 bases). The CDR3 sequence is 15 residues long. Germline V gene lookup returns CDR1 LNHDA and CDR2 SQIVND (reference sequence). V lost 10 bases and J 3 bases, leaving 21 bases between the germline ends. The CDR3 reads CATAGGEGLHTEAFF. The DNA for the CDR3 is TGTGCCACGGCGGGAGGGGAGGGCCTACACACTGAAGCTTTCTTT.

This sequence joins TRBV18 and TRBJ1-2, with D maybe TRBD1 (6 bases). The V gene's germline CDR1 is KGHSH and CDR2 LQKENI. The ends were cut back, 4 bases at V and 3 bases at J, with 12 bases in the middle. The CDR3 has 14 residues. CDR3 sequence: CASSLTGSDYGYTF. For the CDR3, the DNA is TGTGCCAGCTCACTTACAGGGAGTGACTATGGCTACACCTTC.

The chain links TRBV19 to TRBJ2-7, with 7 bases lining up with TRBD1. The junction had 5 bases not matched to a gene; V was cut back by 6 bases and J by 3 bases. The CDR3 extends over 13 amino acids. Germline V gene data show CDR1 as LNHDA and CDR2 as SQIVND (reference sequence). CDR3: CASSRTGNYEQYF. The DNA for the CDR3 is TGTGCCAGTAGCAGGACAGGAAACTACGAGCAGTACTTC. The full variable domain, completed using reference TRBV19 and TRBJ2-7, is DGGITQSPKYLFRKEGQNVTLSCEQNLNHDAMYWYRQDPGQGLRLIYYSQIVNDFQKGDIAEGYSVSREKKESFPLTVTSAQKNPTAFYLCASSRTGNYEQYFGPGTRLTVT.

This chain connects TRBV6-5 to TRBJ2-5; 10 nucleotides agree with TRBD2. The CDR3 has 14 amino acids. With V trimmed by 7 bases and J by 5 bases, 7 bases remained unmatched. Germline V gene lookup returns CDR1 MNHEY and CDR2 SVGAGI. DNA for the CDR3: TGTGCCAGCAAGCTTAGCGGGAGGACGGAGACCCAGTACTTC. It specifies CASKLSGRTETQYF.

The genes are TRBV10-3 and TRBJ2-3, with 14 bases fitting TRBD2. The CDR3 is made up of 16 amino acids. Germline CDR1 and CDR2: ENHRY and SYGVKD. Trimming took 6 bases from V and 4 from J; bases not matched to a gene: 6. The DNA of the CDR3 is TGTGCCATCAGGACCGGACTAGCGGGGGGTCCAGATACGCAGTATTTT. This codes for CAIRTGLAGGPDTQYF.

The V and J genes are TRBV28 and TRBJ1-2; D is possibly TRBD1 (6 bases). CDR1 and CDR2 from the germline V gene are MDHEN and SYDVKM. V was pared by 5 bases and J by 5 bases, with 12 bases between. This CDR3 is built from 13 residues. The CDR3 nucleotides are TGTGCCAGCAGTCTAGGACAGATTTATGGCTACACCTTC. Protein: CASSLGQIYGYTF.

V usage is TRBV10-3 and J usage is TRBJ2-7; perhaps TRBD1 as D (6 bases). CDR1 ENHRY and CDR2 SYGVKD come from the germline V gene. Trimming took 4 bases from V and 5 from J, leaving 9 bases between them. This CDR3 contains 12 residues. This chain's CDR3 is CAISAGDHEQYF. The CDR3 DNA reads as TGTGCCATCAGTGCAGGGGACCACGAGCAGTACTTC.